This is a list of T cell receptor beta chains from one sample in a study of cytomegalovirus exposure and HLA in healthy donors. Profiled with immunoSEQ multiplex PCR; TCRdb holds only in-frame clones, not every one. Of approximately 64,000 clones detected, about three quarters appear once; the ten largest clones hold 5%. Sequencing input: PBMCs. The receptors shown here come from a male donor in good health and CMV-seropositive. Each CDR3 is given with its conserved first and last residue. A D gene is named only where the DNA matches it firmly. Rows give clone size only sometimes, using once, few, many, or a class for an expanded clone.

d_call,v_call,clone_size,j_call,cdr3_aa,cdr3_nt
TRBD2,TRBV13,NA,TRBJ2-1,CASMLAGEPHNEQFF,TGTGCCAGCATGCTAGCGGGGGAACCACACAATGAGCAGTTCTTC
TRBD1,TRBV12-5,NA,TRBJ1-5,CASGLNPGQGPPPQHF,TGTGCTAGTGGTTTGAACCCGGGACAGGGGCCACCGCCCCAGCATTTT
TRBD1,TRBV30,NA,TRBJ1-4,CAWRTGSTNEKLFF,TGTGCCTGGAGGACAGGGTCAACTAATGAAAAACTGTTTTTT
NA,TRBV28,NA,TRBJ2-7,CASSTSSYEQYF,TGTGCCAGCAGTACCAGCTCCTACGAGCAGTACTTC
NA,TRBV6-6,NA,TRBJ1-2,CASSFWVGDGYTF,TGTGCCAGCAGTTTCTGGGTAGGGGATGGCTACACCTTC
TRBD1,TRBV27,NA,TRBJ1-1,CASSQGGDGTEAFF,TGTGCCAGCAGTCAGGGGGGAGATGGGACTGAAGCTTTCTTT
NA,TRBV18,NA,TRBJ1-2,CASSALKGYGYTF,TGTGCCAGCTCTGCCCTGAAGGGGTATGGCTACACCTTC
NA,TRBV28,NA,TRBJ1-1,CASSSRAVNTEAFF,TGTGCCAGCAGTTCCAGGGCGGTGAACACTGAAGCTTTCTTT
TRBD2,TRBV5-1,once,TRBJ2-7,CASSLAGGPLNEQYF,TGCGCCAGCAGCTTAGCGGGGGGGCCTCTGAACGAGCAGTACTTC
NA,TRBV4-1,NA,TRBJ1-1,CASSLISGVSEAFF,TGCGCCAGCAGCCTCATATCCGGGGTTTCTGAAGCTTTCTTT
TRBD2,TRBV4-2,NA,TRBJ2-3,CASSQKLAGGPDTQYF,TGTGCCAGCAGCCAAAAACTAGCGGGGGGGCCAGATACGCAGTATTTT
NA,TRBV15,NA,TRBJ1-2,CATSSDFRRQDGYTF,TGTGCCACCAGTTCAGATTTTAGGAGACAGGACGGCTACACCTTC
NA,TRBV19,NA,TRBJ1-3,CASRGLSSGNTIYF,TGTGCCAGTAGGGGACTTAGCTCTGGAAACACCATATATTTT
TRBD1,TRBV4-2,NA,TRBJ1-2,CASSQDIQGALEGYTF,TGTGCCAGCAGCCAAGACATCCAGGGGGCTCTGGAGGGCTACACCTTC
NA,TRBV30,NA,TRBJ1-5,CAWSQQETQPQHF,TGTGCCTGGAGTCAACAGGAGACCCAGCCCCAGCATTTT
TRBD1,TRBV7-3,NA,TRBJ2-3,CASSPDRGRTDTQYF,TGTGCCAGCAGCCCGGACAGGGGACGCACAGATACGCAGTATTTT
TRBD1,TRBV19,NA,TRBJ2-5,CASSPGRQGALETQYF,TGTGCCAGTAGTCCGGGACGACAGGGGGCATTGGAGACCCAGTACTTC
TRBD2,TRBV27,once,TRBJ2-7,CASSPLGGDYEQYF,TGTGCCAGCAGTCCCCTTGGGGGGGACTACGAGCAGTACTTC